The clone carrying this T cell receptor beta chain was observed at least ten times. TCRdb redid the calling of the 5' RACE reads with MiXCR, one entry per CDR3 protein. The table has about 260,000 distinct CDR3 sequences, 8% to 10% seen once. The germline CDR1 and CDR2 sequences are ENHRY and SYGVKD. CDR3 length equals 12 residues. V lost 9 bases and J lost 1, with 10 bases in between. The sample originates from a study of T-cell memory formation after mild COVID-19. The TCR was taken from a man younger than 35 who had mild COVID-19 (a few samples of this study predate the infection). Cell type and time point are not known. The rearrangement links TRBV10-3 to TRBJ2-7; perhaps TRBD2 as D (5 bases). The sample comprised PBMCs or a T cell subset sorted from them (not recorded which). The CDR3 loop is CAIQTGSYEQYF. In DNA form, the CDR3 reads TGTGCCATTCAGACGGGGTCCTACGAGCAGTACTTC.